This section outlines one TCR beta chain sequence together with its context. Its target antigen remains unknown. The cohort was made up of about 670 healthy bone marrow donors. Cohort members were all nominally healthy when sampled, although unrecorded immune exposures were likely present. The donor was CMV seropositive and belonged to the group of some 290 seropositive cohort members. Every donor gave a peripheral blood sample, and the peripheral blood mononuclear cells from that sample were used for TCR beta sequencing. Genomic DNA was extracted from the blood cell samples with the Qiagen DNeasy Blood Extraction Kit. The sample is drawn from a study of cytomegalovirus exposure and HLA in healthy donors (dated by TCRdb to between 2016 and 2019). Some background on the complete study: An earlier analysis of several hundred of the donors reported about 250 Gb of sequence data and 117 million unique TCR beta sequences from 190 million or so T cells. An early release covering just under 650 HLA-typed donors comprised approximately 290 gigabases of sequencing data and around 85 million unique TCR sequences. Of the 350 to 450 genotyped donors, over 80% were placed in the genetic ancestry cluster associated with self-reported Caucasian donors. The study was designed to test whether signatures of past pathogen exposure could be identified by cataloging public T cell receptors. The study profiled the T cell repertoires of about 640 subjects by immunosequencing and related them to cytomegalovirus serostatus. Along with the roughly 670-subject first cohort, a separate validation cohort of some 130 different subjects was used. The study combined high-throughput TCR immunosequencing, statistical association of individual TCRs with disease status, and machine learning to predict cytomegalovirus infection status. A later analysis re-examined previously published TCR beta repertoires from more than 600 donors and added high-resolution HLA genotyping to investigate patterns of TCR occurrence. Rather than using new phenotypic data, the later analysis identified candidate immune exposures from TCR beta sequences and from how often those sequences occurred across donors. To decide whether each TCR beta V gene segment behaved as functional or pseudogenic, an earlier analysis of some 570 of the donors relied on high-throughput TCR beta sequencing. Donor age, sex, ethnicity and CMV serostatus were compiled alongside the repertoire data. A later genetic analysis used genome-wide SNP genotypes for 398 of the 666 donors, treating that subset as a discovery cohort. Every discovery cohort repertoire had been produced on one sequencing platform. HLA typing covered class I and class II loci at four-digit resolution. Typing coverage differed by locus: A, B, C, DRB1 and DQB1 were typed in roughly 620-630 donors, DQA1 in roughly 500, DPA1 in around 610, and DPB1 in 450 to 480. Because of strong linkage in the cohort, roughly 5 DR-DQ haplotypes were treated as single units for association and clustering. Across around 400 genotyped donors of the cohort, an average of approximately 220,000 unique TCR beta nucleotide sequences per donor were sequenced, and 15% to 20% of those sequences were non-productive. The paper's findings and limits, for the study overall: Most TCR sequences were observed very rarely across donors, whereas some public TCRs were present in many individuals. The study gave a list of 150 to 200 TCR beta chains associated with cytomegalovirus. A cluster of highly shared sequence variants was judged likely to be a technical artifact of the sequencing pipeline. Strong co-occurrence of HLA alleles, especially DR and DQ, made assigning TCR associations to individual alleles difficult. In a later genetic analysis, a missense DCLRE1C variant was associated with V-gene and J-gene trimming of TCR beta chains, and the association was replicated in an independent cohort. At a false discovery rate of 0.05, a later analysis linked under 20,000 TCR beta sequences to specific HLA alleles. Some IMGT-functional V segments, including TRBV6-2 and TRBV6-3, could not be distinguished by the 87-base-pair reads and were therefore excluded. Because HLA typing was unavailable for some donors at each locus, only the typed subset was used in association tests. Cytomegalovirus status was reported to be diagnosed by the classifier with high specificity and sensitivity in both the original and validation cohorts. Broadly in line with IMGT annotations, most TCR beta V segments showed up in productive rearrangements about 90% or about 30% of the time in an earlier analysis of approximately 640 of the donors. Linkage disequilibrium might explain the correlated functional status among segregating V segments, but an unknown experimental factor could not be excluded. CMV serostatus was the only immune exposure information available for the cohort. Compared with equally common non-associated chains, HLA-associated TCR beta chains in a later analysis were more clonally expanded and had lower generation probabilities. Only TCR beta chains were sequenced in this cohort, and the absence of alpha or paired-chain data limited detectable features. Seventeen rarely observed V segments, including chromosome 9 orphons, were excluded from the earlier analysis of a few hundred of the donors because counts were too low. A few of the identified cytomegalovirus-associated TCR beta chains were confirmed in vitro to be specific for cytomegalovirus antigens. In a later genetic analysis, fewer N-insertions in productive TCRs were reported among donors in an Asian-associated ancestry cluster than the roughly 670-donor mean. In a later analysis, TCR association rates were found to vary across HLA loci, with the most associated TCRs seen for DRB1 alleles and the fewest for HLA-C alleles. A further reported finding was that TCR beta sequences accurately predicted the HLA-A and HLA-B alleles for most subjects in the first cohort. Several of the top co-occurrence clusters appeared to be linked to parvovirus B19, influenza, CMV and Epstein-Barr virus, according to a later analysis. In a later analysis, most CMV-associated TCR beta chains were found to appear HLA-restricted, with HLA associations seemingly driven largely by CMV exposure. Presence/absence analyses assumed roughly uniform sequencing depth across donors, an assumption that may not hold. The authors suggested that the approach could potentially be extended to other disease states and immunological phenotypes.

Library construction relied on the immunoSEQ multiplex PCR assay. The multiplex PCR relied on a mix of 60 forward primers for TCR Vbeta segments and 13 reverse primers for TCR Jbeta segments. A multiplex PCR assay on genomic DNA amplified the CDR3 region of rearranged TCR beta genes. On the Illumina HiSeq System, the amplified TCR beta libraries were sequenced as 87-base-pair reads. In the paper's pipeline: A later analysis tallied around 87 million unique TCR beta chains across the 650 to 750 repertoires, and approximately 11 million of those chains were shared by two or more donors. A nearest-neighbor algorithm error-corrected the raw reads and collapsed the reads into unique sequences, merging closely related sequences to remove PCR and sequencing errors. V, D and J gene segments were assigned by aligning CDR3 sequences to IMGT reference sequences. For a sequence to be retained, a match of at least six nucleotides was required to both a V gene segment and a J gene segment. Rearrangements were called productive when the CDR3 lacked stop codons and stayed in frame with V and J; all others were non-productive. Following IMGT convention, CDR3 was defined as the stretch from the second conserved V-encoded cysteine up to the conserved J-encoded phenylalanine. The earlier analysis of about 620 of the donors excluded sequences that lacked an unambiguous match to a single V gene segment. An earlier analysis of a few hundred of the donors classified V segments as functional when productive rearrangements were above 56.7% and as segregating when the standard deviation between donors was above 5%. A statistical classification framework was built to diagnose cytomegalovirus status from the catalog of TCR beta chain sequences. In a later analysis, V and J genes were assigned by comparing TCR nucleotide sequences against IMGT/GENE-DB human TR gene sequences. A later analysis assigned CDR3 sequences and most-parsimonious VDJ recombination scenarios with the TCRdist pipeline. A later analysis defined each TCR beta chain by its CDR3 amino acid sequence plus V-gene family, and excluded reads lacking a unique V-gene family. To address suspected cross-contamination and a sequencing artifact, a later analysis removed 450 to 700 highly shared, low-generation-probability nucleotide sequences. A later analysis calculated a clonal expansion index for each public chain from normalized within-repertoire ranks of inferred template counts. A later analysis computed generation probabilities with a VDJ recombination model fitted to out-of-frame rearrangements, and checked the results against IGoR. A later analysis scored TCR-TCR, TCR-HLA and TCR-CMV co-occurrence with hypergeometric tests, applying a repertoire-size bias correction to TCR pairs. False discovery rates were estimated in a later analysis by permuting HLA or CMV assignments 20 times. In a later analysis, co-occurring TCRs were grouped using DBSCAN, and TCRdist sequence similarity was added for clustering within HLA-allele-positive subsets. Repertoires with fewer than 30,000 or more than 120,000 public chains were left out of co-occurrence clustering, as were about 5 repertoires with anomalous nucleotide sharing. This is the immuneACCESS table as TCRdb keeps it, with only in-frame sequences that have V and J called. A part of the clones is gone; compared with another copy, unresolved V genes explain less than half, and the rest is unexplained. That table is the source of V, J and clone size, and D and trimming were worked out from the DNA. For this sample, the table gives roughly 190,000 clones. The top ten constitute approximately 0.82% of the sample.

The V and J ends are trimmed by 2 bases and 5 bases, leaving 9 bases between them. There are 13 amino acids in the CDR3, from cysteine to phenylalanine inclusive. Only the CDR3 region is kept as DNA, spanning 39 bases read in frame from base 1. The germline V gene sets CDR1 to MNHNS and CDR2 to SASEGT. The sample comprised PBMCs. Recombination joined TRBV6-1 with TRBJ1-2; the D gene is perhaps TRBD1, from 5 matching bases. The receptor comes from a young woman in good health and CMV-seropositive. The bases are TGTGCCAGCAGTGAAACAGGCAGTTATGGCTACACCTTC. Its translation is CASSETGSYGYTF.